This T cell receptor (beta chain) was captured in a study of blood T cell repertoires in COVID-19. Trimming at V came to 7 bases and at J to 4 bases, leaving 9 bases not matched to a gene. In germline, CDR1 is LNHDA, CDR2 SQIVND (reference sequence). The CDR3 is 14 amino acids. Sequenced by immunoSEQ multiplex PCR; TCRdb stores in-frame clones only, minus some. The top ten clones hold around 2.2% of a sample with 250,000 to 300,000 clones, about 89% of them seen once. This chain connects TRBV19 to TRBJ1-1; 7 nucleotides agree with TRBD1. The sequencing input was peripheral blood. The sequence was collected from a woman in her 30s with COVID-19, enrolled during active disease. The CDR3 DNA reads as TGTGCCAGTATTAAGCGTGACAGGGCCACTGAAGCTTTCTTT. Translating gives CASIKRDRATEAFF.